These T cell receptor beta chains were read from a single sample in a study of blood T cell repertoires in COVID-19. Libraries were prepared by immunoSEQ multiplex PCR; TCRdb keeps only in-frame clonotypes and omits some of them. The repertoire holds 100,000 or so clones, with 84% as singletons. The material sequenced was peripheral blood. Receptors were obtained from a man in his 70s with active or convalescent COVID-19. Both conserved end residues are part of each CDR3. The order of the fields is clone size, J gene, V gene, CDR3 protein. Size is omitted from some rows. Given values are once, few, many or a class for expanded clones.

once,TRBJ2-5,TRBV6-4,CASSLPSGGGETQYF
.,TRBJ2-5,TRBV5-1,CASSPTIGGAGETQYF
.,TRBJ2-7,TRBV28,CASSLGQGYLVPPDF
.,TRBJ2-1,TRBV18,CASSPDTSVQNEQFF
.,TRBJ1-1,TRBV11-2,CASSWGTGTTEAFF
.,TRBJ1-4,TRBV24-1,CAIATGKDEKLFF
.,TRBJ2-6,TRBV27,CASSPLPGQSGANVLTF
.,TRBJ2-3,TRBV24-1,CATSDLAAGGADTQYF
.,TRBJ2-2,TRBV6-5,CASRTGGAGTGELFF
.,TRBJ2-7,TRBV7-9,CASRIQGATGEQYF
once,TRBJ2-3,TRBV11-2,CASSFPTTTSGGGDTQYF
once,TRBJ2-7,TRBV6-6,CASMLSSGVQYF
.,TRBJ2-6,TRBV9,CASSAGAGALGANVLTF
.,TRBJ2-2,TRBV7-9,CATRLAGGLPGELFF
.,TRBJ2-2,TRBV4-1,CASSQISQGWGNTGELFF
.,TRBJ2-5,TRBV7-9,CASSFGLAGGQETQYF
.,TRBJ2-5,TRBV5-4,CASSLQGAKETQYF
once,TRBJ2-5,TRBV7-9,CASSQDRGETQYF
.,TRBJ1-4,TRBV19,CASREQGLPGEKLFF
once,TRBJ2-7,TRBV6-1,CASSEAPADGGGYDYEQYF
.,TRBJ1-1,TRBV5-6,CASSFGTGDGEAFF
.,TRBJ1-1,TRBV5-6,CASSKTGTSTEAFF
once,TRBJ2-7,TRBV5-1,CASSLDLTSGGKSSYEQYF
.,TRBJ2-7,TRBV5-1,CASSSGQGAGEQYF
once,TRBJ1-4,TRBV5-1,CASSATGGSSEKLFF
.,TRBJ1-6,TRBV7-9,CASSVTGQGSPLHF
.,TRBJ1-5,TRBV19,CASSTTGGPYSNQPQHF